These T cell receptor beta chains were read from a single sample in a study of blood T cells in healthy people across ages. TCRdb reprocessed the 5' RACE reads with MiXCR, giving one entry per CDR3 protein. The sample carries 1.5 million to 2 million distinct CDR3 sequences, 28% recorded once. The specimen was blood. Source of these receptors: a woman aged 25 to 39 in good health. Both conserved end residues are part of each CDR3. D genes are given only for firm matches. Clone size appears in some rows only: once, few, many, or a class for an expanded clone.

D gene	J gene	V gene	clone size	CDR3 DNA	CDR3 protein
NA	TRBJ2-6	TRBV20-1	many	TGCAGTGCTAGTGTAGGGACTGGGGCCAACGTCCTGACTTTC	CSASVGTGANVLTF
TRBD2	TRBJ2-1	TRBV5-1	NA	TGCGCCAGCAGCCCCCAGGGGAATAGCGGGGGGAAGTTCTTC	CASSPQGNSGGKFF
TRBD1	TRBJ1-4	TRBV29-1	few	TGCAGCGTTGCCCCACAGGGGGCGGTTGAAAAACTGTTTTTT	CSVAPQGAVEKLFF
NA	TRBJ1-5	TRBV28	few	TGTGCCAGCAGTTTATGGCAGGGAATAAATCAGCCCCAGCATTTT	CASSLWQGINQPQHF
NA	TRBJ2-1	TRBV4-3	NA	TGCGCCAGCAGCCCTGGCGGGACCAACAATGAGCAGTTCTTC	CASSPGGTNNEQFF
NA	TRBJ2-1	TRBV20-1	few	TGCAGCCTCCCGGAGGGGGGGACAAGAAGTTCCTACAATGAGCAGTTCTTC	CSLPEGGTRSSYNEQFF
NA	TRBJ2-3	TRBV15	NA	TGTGCCACCAGCAGAGATGAGACAGGTTCGTCCACAGATACGCAGTATTTT	CATSRDETGSSTDTQYF
NA	TRBJ2-7	TRBV11-2	few	TGTGCCAGCAGCTTTCCGGCTTTCTCCTACGAGCAGTACTTC	CASSFPAFSYEQYF
TRBD2	TRBJ2-5	TRBV29-1	NA	TGCAGCGGTGGGACTAGTGAATACAATGAGCAGTACTTC	CSGGTSEYNEQYF
NA	TRBJ1-1	TRBV12-3/TRBV12-4	few	TGTGCCAGCAGCCTCAAGGGTCCCGCCGCCACTGAAGCTTTCTTT	CASSLKGPAATEAFF
TRBD1	TRBJ2-1	TRBV7-2	NA	TGTGCCAGCAGCGCCGCCGGGACAGGGTGCAATGAGCAGTTCTTC	CASSAAGTGCNEQFF
NA	TRBJ1-1	TRBV5-1	NA	TGCGCCAGCAGCTTGGACAGGGCTGGCACTGAAGCTTTCTTT	CASSLDRAGTEAFF
NA	TRBJ2-5	TRBV12-3/TRBV12-4	few	TGTGCCAGCACCTCCGGGACAACGCAAGAGACCCAGTACTTC	CASTSGTTQETQYF
TRBD1	TRBJ1-4	TRBV5-1	few	TGCGCCAGCAGCCGGACAGGGGAGAATGAAAAACTGTTTTTT	CASSRTGENEKLFF
NA	TRBJ2-1	TRBV7-2	NA	TGTGCCAGCAGCTTAGGAGAGGGCCGTGGGTTCTTC	CASSLGEGRGFF